One and the same sample provided the 3 T cell receptor beta chains below, sequenced in a study of shared clonotypes between healthy human individuals. Here immunoSEQ multiplex PCR was the method, and the copy in TCRdb shows in-frame clones only, minus some. The sample has 450,000 to 500,000 clones; 60% to 80% are singletons. The sample taken for sequencing was PBMCs. The receptors were sampled from a woman aged 35 to 49 in good health. Some clones in this sample may be carry-over from other donors' samples.

The chain links TRBV29-1 to TRBJ2-7; 11 positions match TRBD2. The CDR3 is 13 residues long. Losses at the gene ends were 7 bases for V and 4 bases for J; bases not matched to a gene: 6. Germline lookup yields CDR1 SQVTM and CDR2 ANQGSEA. The CDR3 DNA sequence: TGCAGCGCACTAGCGGGAGCGATTTACGAGCAGTACTTC. Translation gives CSALAGAIYEQYF.

The chain employs TRBV10-3 and TRBJ2-1; 11 positions match TRBD2. J gave up 8 bases and V 7 bases, and 19 bases lay outside the gene matches. Germline V gene sequence: CDR1 ENHRY, CDR2 SYGVKD. The CDR3 loop spans 18 amino acids. The CDR3 nucleotides are TGTGCCATCACCCAAGGGAATCCGGGACTAGCGGATTACGATGAGCAGTTCTTC. Translation gives CAITQGNPGLADYDEQFF.

The J gene is TRBJ1-1, the V gene TRBV4-2; D call uncertain. The CDR3 sequence is 14 residues long. Germline CDR1 reads LGHNA; CDR2 reads YNFKEQ. The ends were cut back, 1 base at V and 1 base at J, with 7 bases in the middle. The CDR3: CASSQGPRNTEAFF. The CDR3 nucleotides read TGTGCCAGCAGCCAAGGACCCCGGAACACTGAAGCTTTCTTT.